This TCR beta chain was obtained from a study of T cells after posttransplantation cyclophosphamide. The related graft donor's blood sample was taken on the day of bone marrow donation. Generated by immunoSEQ multiplex PCR, the TCRdb table keeps only in-frame clones and is missing some. Of more than 60,000 clones listed, around 93% were seen once; the top ten hold under 3%. Study findings and constraints: Tissue-infiltrating T cells from skin or gut overlapped little with blood T cells. After PTCy, TRB diversity resembled that of CNI/methotrexate controls.

The CDR3 extends over 15 amino acids. V lost 0 bases and J 3 bases, leaving 9 bases between the germline ends. CDR1 is LGHNA, CDR2 YNFKEQ, per germline. On this clone: Its antigen is unknown.

The source is a woman younger than 45 in good health and a related stem cell transplant donor. The chain is built from TRBV4-2 and TRBJ1-5, with a tentative D call TRBD1 (6 bases). The sample was PBMCs. CDR3 sequence: CASSQDHRDNQPQHF. The CDR3 DNA follows: TGTGCCAGCAGCCAAGATCACAGGGACAATCAGCCCCAGCATTTT.